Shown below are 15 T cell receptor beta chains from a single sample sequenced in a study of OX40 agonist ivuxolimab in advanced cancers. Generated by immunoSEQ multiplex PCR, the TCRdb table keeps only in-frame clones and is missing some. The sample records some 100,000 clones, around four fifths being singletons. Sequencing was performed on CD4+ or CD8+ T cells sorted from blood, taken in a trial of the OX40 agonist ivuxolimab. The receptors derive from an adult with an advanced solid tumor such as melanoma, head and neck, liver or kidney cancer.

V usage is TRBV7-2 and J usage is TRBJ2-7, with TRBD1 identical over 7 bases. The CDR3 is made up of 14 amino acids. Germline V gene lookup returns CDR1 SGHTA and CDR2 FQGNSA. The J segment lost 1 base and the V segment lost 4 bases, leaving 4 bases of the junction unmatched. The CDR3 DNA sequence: TGTGCCAGCAGCTACTCGGGACAGTCCTACGAGCAGTACTTC. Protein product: CASSYSGQSYEQYF.

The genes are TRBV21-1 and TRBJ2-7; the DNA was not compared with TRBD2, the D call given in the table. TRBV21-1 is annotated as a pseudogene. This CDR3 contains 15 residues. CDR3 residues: CASSEHRSIGEPQYV. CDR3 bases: TGTGCCAGCAGTGAGCACCGATCAATCGGAGAACCCCAGTACGTC.

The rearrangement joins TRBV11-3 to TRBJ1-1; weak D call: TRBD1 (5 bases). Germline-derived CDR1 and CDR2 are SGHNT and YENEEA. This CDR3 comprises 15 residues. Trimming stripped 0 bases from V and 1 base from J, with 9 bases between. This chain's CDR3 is CASSLEVQENTEAFF. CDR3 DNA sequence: TGTGCCAGCAGCTTAGAGGTACAGGAGAACACTGAAGCTTTCTTT.

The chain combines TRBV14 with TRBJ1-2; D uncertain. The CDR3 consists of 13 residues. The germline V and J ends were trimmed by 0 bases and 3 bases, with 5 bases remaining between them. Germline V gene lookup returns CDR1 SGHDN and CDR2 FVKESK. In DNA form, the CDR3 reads TGTGCCAGCAGCCAAGATATCTACTATGGCTACACCTTC. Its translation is CASSQDIYYGYTF.

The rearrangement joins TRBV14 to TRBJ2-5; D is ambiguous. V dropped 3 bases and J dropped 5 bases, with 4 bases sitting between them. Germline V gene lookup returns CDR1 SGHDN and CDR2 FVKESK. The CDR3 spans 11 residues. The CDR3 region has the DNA TGTGCCAGCAGCCAGATGGAGACCCAGTACTTC. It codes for CASSQMETQYF.

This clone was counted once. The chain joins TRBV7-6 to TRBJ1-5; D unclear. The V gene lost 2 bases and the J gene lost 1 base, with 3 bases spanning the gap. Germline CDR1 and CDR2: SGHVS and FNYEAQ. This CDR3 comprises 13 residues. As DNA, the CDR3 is TGTGCCAGCAGCTTACAGAGCAATCAGCCCCAGCATTTT. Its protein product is CASSLQSNQPQHF.

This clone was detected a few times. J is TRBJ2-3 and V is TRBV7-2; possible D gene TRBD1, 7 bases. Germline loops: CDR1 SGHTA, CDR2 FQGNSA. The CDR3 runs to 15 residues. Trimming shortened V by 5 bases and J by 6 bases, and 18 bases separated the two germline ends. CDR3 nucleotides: TGTGCCAGCAGCAGAGACGTCTCAGGGGGGGATACGCAGTATTTT. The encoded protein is CASSRDVSGGDTQYF.

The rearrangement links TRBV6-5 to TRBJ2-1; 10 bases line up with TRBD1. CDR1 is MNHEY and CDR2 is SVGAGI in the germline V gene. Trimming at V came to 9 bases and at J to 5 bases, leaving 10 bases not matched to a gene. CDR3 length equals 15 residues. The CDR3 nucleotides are TGTGCCAGTCAAATAGGGACAGGGGTTCACAATGAGCAGTTCTTC. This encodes CASQIGTGVHNEQFF.

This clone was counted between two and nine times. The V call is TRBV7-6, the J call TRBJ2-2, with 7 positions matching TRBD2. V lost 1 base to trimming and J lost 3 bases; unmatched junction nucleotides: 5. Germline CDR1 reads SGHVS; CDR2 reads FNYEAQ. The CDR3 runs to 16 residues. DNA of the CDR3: TGTGCCAGCAGCTTAGGGACGGGGGGTCACACCGGGGAGCTGTTTTTT. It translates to CASSLGTGGHTGELFF.

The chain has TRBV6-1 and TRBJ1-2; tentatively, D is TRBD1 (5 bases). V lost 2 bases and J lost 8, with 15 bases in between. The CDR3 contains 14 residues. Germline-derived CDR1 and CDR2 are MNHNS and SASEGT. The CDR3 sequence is CASSESRGMRGYTF. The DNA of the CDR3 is TGTGCCAGCAGTGAATCAAGGGGTATGAGAGGCTACACCTTC.

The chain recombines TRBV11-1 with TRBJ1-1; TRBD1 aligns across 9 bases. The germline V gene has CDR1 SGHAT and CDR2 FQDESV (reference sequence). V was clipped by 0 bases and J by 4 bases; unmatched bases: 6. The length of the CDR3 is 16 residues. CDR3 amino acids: CASSLAYTGGGTEAFF. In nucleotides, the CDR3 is TGTGCCAGCAGCTTAGCGTATACAGGGGGCGGCACTGAAGCTTTCTTT.

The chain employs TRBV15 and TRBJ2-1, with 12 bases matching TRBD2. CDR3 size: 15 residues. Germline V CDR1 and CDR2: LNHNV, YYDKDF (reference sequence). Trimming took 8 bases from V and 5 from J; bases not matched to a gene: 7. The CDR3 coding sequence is TGTGCCACCGGGGTGACTAGCGGGGGTCACAATGAGCAGTTCTTC. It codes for CATGVTSGGHNEQFF.

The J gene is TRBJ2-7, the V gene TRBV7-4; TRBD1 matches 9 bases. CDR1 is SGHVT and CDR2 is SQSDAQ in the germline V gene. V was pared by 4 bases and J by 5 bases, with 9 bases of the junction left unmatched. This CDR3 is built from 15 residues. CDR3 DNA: TGTGCCAGCAGCTCCCCCGGGACAGGGAACAACGAGCAGTACTTC. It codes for CASSSPGTGNNEQYF.

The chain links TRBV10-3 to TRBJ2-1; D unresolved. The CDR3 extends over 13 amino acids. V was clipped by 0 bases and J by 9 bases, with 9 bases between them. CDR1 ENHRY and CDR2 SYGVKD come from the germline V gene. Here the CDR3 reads CAISESNSGEQFF. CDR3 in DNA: TGTGCCATCAGTGAGTCGAACTCCGGTGAGCAGTTCTTC.

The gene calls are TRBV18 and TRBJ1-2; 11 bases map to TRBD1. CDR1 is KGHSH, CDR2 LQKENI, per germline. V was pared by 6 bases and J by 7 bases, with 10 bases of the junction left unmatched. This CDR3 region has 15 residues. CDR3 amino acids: CASSSRTDRGPGYTF. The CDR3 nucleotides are TGTGCCAGCTCGAGCAGAACGGACAGGGGGCCTGGCTACACCTTC.